Listed below are T cell receptor beta chains from one sample, sequenced in a study of blood T cell repertoires in COVID-19. Here immunoSEQ multiplex PCR was the method, and the copy in TCRdb shows in-frame clones only, minus some. Of around 31,000 clones in the sample, approximately 92% were seen once. The sample consisted of peripheral blood. The receptors here all came from an elderly man with acute or convalescent COVID-19. The CDR3 runs from the conserved cysteine through the conserved F or W.

CDR3,J,V
CSARTVRGAFF,TRBJ1-1,TRBV20-1
CASSSTEYLQFF,TRBJ2-1,TRBV19
CASSVSADTQYF,TRBJ2-3,TRBV9
CASTNSYEQYF,TRBJ2-7,TRBV27
CASSPVAGAYEQYF,TRBJ2-7,TRBV19
CASSPLAGGSYEQYF,TRBJ2-7,TRBV28
CASSSGPAGNEQFF,TRBJ2-1,TRBV7-2
CASSTGTGNYEQYF,TRBJ2-7,TRBV11-3
CASSFKLPTSLRTDTQYF,TRBJ2-3,TRBV27
CASSKGLAGEGNSYEQYF,TRBJ2-7,TRBV5-1
CASSPPPGQYYNEQFF,TRBJ2-1,TRBV18
CASSQLGLALSYNEQFF,TRBJ2-1,TRBV3-1/TRBV3-2
CASSESREGPYEQYF,TRBJ2-7,TRBV10-2
CASSLDWQGGYEQYF,TRBJ2-7,TRBV4-2
CASSRGGSSYEQYF,TRBJ2-7,TRBV5-5
CASSLSPGDRGPGELFF,TRBJ2-2,TRBV7-2
CASTYTGGGEQYF,TRBJ2-7,TRBV2
CASSLGAAGRGANVLTF,TRBJ2-6,TRBV7-9
CAWNRDRINEQFF,TRBJ2-1,TRBV30
CASRPGLLSSYNSPLHF,TRBJ1-6,TRBV10-2
CASSLYSGANVLTF,TRBJ2-6,TRBV5-1
CAWSNSVNEQFF,TRBJ2-1,TRBV30
CAWSVGTGWVPGELFF,TRBJ2-2,TRBV30
CASSQDLGYGYTF,TRBJ1-2,TRBV3-1/TRBV3-2
CASSKRQGKLAGGPGSGANVLTF,TRBJ2-6,TRBV5-1
CAISGTSGSDNTGELFF,TRBJ2-2,TRBV10-3
CASSGQGGLGEKLFF,TRBJ1-4,TRBV7-9
CASSLSGSLVEQYF,TRBJ2-7,TRBV7-2
CASSTYHLGYNEQFF,TRBJ2-1,TRBV28
CASSHPYFGQPQHF,TRBJ1-5,TRBV19
CASSGGTRRWETQYF,TRBJ2-5,TRBV9
CASSSSGTDTQYF,TRBJ2-3,TRBV28
CASSDGQGYYGYTF,TRBJ1-2,TRBV18
CASSSSKGAGETQYF,TRBJ2-5,TRBV7-9
CASSPYGQGAYNEQFF,TRBJ2-1,TRBV18
CASTKRSGGGTDTQYF,TRBJ2-3,TRBV2
CASSHIDRLGGYTF,TRBJ1-2,TRBV7-9
CASSRGLAGGRGEQFF,TRBJ2-1,TRBV5-5
CASSPRTSLSSPEQFF,TRBJ2-1,TRBV7-9
CASSPDRGEAFF,TRBJ1-1,TRBV5-1
CASSSDGGPGNTIYF,TRBJ1-3,TRBV7-7
CAWSVRSGVGETQYF,TRBJ2-5,TRBV30
CASSEWVAGHTGELFF,TRBJ2-2,TRBV25-1
CASSKARGLLGEQFF,TRBJ2-1,TRBV19
CASHPGGGGNEQFF,TRBJ2-1,TRBV30
CASSGGGGISF,TRBJ2-7,TRBV10-1
CASSPLTGGGGANVLTF,TRBJ2-6,TRBV5-1
CASSLTTGVNTEAFF,TRBJ1-1,TRBV7-2
CASSFSGLNTGELFF,TRBJ2-2,TRBV7-2
CASSYSYRSAGNTIYF,TRBJ1-3,TRBV6-5
CASSQRLQRESGTGELFF,TRBJ2-2,TRBV23-1
CASSYEGQGRPGELFF,TRBJ2-2,TRBV6-5
CASSLSGADTQYF,TRBJ2-3,TRBV7-7
CASSLGAPSWETQYF,TRBJ2-5,TRBV5-4